This record concerns one T cell receptor beta chain sequence. This clonotype is classified as medium-sized (0.01 to 0.1%). Its antigen remains unidentified. No quality values exist for individual bases; no much larger clone is one base distant. This specimen belongs to a study of spatial heterogeneity in lung cancer (dated by TCRdb to the late 2010s). A note on the overall study: More beta-chain than alpha-chain transcripts were consistently detected, likely reflecting higher beta-chain transcript abundance. In the raw uncorrected reads, each unique combination of TCR and UMI appeared more than ten times on average. TCR alpha and beta repertoires were quantitatively compared across multiple tumor regions, matched nontumor lung and blood in non-small cell lung cancer. At surgery, both alpha and beta chains were TCR-sequenced in some 220 tumor regions, fewer than 85 matched nontumor lung samples and 56 PBMC samples. TCR repertoire features were related to nonsynonymous mutation counts determined by whole-exome sequencing of tumor tissue. Overall study outcomes, separate from this receptor: Additional single-cell paired TCR alpha and beta sequencing was considered necessary to confirm, at a functional level, the hypothesis that regional TCRs recognize regional mutations. Ubiquitous expanded tumor TCRs were found in blood more often at tumor resection than at routine follow-up.

To prepare the library, 5' RACE was applied. These reads were obtained on a NextSeq 500. The TCR library protocol attached a unique molecular identifier to each TCR cDNA molecule to allow correction of PCR and sequencing errors. In the original analysis: Decombinator tools were used for TCR identification, UMI-based error correction and CDR3 extraction. Expanded TCRs were defined as those above a frequency of 2 per 1,000, corresponding to the top 1% of the tumor frequency distribution. Renyi diversity was computed with the R vegan package after each repertoire had been subsampled 100 times to 5,000 TCRs. CDR3 similarity networks were built from amino acid triplet string-kernel similarity, connecting CDR3s with pairwise similarity above 0.82. TCRdb reprocessing: public reads trimmed at Q25 with fastp, clones called with MiXCR, in-frame beta chains kept. CDR3 protein sequences are deduplicated, and each keeps its most common genes and DNA. TCRdb's processing, not the authors', yielded these V and J calls. Counted in this sample were roughly 12,000 distinct CDR3 sequences; approximately 14% of them appeared once. The ten largest clones represent roughly 2.3% of the sample.

From the cysteine through the phenylalanine, the CDR3 covers 18 amino acids. The retained sequence is limited to the CDR3, 54 bases, with the frame set at the first base. As encoded in the germline V gene, CDR1 is SGHRS while CDR2 is YFSETQ. The V and J ends are trimmed by 0 bases and 2 bases, leaving 20 bases between them. In light of the paper, this sample's time point label describes: sample taken at primary tumor resection. TCR sequencing used whole RNA extracted from tumor and nontumor lung tissue, or from cryopreserved PBMC samples, without cell sorting. Donors were some 70 patients with early-stage, untreated non-small cell lung cancer from the lung TRACERx cohort. Only patients with enough RNA available from two or more tumor regions were chosen for TCR sequencing.

The TCR originated in a female donor with early-stage non-small cell lung cancer. The material was PBMCs, obtained at surgery. Rearrangement joined TRBV5-1 to TRBJ1-2; the D region possibly corresponds to TRBD1 (5 bases align). The DNA sequence is given as TGCGCCAGCAGCTTGGGTCCGGTCAGGGCGGTGTCCAACTATGGCTACACCTTC. Translation gives CASSLGPVRAVSNYGYTF.